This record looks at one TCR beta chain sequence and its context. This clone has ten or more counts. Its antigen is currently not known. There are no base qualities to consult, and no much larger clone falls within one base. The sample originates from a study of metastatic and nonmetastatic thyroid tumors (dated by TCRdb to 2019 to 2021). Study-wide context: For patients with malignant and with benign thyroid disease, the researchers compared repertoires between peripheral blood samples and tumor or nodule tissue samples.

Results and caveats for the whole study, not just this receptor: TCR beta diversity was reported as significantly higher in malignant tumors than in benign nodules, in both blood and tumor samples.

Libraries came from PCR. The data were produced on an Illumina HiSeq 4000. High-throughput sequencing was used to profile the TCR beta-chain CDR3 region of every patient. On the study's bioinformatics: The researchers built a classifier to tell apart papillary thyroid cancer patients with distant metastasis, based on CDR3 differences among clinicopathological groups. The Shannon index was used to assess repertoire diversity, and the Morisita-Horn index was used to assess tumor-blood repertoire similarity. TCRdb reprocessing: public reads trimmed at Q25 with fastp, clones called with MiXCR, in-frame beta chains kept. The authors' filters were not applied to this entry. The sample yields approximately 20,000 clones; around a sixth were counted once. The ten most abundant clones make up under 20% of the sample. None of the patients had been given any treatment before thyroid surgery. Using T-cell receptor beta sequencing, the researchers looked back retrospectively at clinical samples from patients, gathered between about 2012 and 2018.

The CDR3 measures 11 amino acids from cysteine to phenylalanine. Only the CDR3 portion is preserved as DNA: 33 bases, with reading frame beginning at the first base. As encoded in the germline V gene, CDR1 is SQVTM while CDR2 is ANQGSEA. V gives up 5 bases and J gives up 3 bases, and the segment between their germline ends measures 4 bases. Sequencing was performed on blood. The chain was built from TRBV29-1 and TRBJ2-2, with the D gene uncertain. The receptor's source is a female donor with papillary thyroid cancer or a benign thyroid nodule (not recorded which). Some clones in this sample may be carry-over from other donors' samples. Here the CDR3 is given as CSVWDTGELFF. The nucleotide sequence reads TGCAGCGTTTGGGACACCGGGGAGCTGTTTTTT.